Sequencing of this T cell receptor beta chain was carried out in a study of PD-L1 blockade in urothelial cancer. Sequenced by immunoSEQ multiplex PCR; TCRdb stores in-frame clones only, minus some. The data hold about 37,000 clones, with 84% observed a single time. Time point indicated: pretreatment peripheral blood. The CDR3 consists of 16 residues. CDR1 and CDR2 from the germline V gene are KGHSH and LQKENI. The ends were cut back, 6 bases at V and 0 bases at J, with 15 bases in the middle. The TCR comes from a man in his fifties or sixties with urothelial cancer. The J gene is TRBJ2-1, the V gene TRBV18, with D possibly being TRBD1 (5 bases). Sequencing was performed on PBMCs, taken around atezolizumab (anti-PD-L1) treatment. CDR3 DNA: TGTGCCAGCTCGATCAAGGGGCGTAGCTCCTACAATGAGCAGTTCTTC. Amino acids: CASSIKGRSSYNEQFF.